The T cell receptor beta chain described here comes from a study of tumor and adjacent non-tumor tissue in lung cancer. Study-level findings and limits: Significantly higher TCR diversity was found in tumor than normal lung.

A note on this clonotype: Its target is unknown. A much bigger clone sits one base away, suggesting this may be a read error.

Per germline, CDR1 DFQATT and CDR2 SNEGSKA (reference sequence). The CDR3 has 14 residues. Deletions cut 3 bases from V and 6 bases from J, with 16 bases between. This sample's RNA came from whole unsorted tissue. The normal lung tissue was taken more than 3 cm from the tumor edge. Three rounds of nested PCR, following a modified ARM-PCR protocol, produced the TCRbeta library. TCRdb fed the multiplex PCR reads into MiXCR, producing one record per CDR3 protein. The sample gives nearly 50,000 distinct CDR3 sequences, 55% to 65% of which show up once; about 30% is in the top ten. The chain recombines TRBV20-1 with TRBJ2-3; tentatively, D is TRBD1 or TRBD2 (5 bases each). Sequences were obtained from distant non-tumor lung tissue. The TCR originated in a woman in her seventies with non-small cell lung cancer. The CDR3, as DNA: TGCAGTGCTAGTGTGGGGATGGGGGTGGATACGCAGTATTTT. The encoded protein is CSASVGMGVDTQYF.